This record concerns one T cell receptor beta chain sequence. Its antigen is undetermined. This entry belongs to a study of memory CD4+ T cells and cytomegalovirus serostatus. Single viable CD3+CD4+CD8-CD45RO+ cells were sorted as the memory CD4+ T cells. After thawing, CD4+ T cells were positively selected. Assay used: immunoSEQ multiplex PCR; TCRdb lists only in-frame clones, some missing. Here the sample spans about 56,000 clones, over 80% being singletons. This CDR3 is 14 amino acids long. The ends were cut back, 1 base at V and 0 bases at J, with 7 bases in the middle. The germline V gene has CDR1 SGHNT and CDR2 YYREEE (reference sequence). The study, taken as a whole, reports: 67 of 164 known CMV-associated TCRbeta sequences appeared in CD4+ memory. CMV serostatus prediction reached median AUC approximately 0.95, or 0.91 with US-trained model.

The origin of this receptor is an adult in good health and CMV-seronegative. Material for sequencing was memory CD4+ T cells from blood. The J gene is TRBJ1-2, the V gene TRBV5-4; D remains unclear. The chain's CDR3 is CASSLPSTNYGYTF. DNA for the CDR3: TGTGCCAGCAGCTTGCCCAGTACTAACTATGGCTACACCTTC.